Listed here are 6 T cell receptor beta chains from one sample, sequenced in a study of blood T cells in healthy people across ages. A second PCR, run for about 6 to 11 cycles, used a sample-barcoded 5' primer plus a J-beta primer mix. MiXCR was run by TCRdb on the 5' RACE reads, yielding one entry per CDR3 protein. Of 540,000 or so distinct CDR3 sequences in the sample, 27% were seen once. Sequenced input: blood. The source is a woman between 70 and 85 years old in good health.

This clonotype was observed a single time. A much larger clone sits a single nucleotide away, making a read error possible. This chain joins TRBV12-3 or TRBV12-4 and TRBJ2-1; D possibly corresponds to TRBD2 (5 bases). The CDR3 has 14 residues. CDR3 amino acids: CASSPTSSYNGQFF. DNA for the CDR3: TGTGCCAGCAGTCCCACTAGTTCCTACAATGGGCAGTTCTTC.

This chain joins TRBV29-1 and TRBJ2-3; possibly TRBD1 for D (6 bases). Germline V CDR1 and CDR2: SQVTM, ANQGSEA. CDR3 length: 14 residues. Trimming removed 7 bases at V and 4 bases at J, with 18 bases between. The CDR3 spells CSAKLRTVSDTQYF. CDR3 DNA: TGCAGCGCTAAACTCCGGACAGTTTCAGATACGCAGTATTTT.

With regard to this clonotype: A much more abundant neighbour one base away suggests this may be a read error. The chain is built from TRBV7-3 and TRBJ2-5; 8 bases agree with TRBD2. The J call may not be correct, given that the DNA end is closer to TRBJ2-1. The CDR3 spans 16 residues. Germline values: CDR1 SGHTA, CDR2 FQGTGA. The CDR3 region has the DNA TGTGCCGGCAGCTTAGGCGTGGAAGCGGGGGCTAGGGAGCAGTTCTTC. This codes for CAGSLGVEAGAREQFF.

The sample holds a few counts of this clonotype. This chain uses TRBV10-3 with TRBJ1-2; unclear D gene. Germline V lookup: CDR1 ENHRY, CDR2 SYGVKD. Trimming cost V 2 bases and J 5 bases, with 6 bases left between them. CDR3 size: 12 residues. The CDR3, as DNA: TGTGCCATCAGTGAGACAGCTTATGGCTACACCTTC. It translates to CAISETAYGYTF.

The chain combines TRBV11-2 with TRBJ2-5; tentative D call: TRBD2 (5 bases). Trimming pared 3 bases from V and 2 bases from J, leaving 16 bases between. Looked up from germline, CDR1 is SGHAT and CDR2 is FQNNGV. This CDR3 region has 16 residues. The CDR3, as DNA: TGTGCCAGCAGCTTTGGTGTGGGAGCCCGGCAAGAGACCCAGTACTTC. Translated, it gives CASSFGVGARQETQYF.

In its sample, this clonotype was seen once. The chain couples TRBV3-1 to TRBJ2-1, with D hard to call. The assigned J gene may be wrong: the sequence end matches TRBJ2-5 better. Germline-derived CDR1 and CDR2 are LGHDT and YNNKEL (reference sequence). The CDR3 spans 13 residues. DNA of the CDR3: TGTGCCAGCAGCCAAGTCGGAAGGGAGACCCAGTACTTC. Amino acid sequence: CASSQVGRETQYF.